Listed below are T cell receptor beta chains from one sample, sequenced in a study of long-term antiretroviral therapy in people with HIV. Profiled with immunoSEQ multiplex PCR; TCRdb holds only in-frame clones, not every one. Of tens of thousands of clones in the sample, about 80% are singletons; the top ten hold under 8.5%. Sequencing was performed on unsorted PBMCs, taken 0.3 years after starting antiretroviral therapy. The receptor source for this set is a man aged 35-49 years with HIV. Both conserved end residues are part of each CDR3. The size entry is marked missing in some rows and otherwise reads once, few, many or a size class.

v_call: TRBV7-2
clone_size: .
j_call: TRBJ2-7
cdr3_aa: CASSPRAYLGEQYF

v_call: TRBV5-8
clone_size: .
j_call: TRBJ2-5
cdr3_aa: CASSPSGTETQYF

v_call: TRBV11-1
clone_size: .
j_call: TRBJ1-2
cdr3_aa: CASSFRQGTANYGYTF

v_call: TRBV4-1
clone_size: .
j_call: TRBJ2-5
cdr3_aa: CASSRPGRTQETQYF

v_call: TRBV5-4
clone_size: .
j_call: TRBJ2-7
cdr3_aa: CASRSGQNYEQYF

v_call: TRBV7-3
clone_size: once
j_call: TRBJ1-6
cdr3_aa: CASSPTGQNSPLHF

v_call: TRBV5-4
clone_size: .
j_call: TRBJ2-3
cdr3_aa: CASSLGQDTDTQYF

v_call: TRBV27
clone_size: .
j_call: TRBJ2-1
cdr3_aa: CASSLAGHNEQFF

v_call: TRBV5-4
clone_size: few
j_call: TRBJ2-7
cdr3_aa: CASRWAGEEQYF

v_call: TRBV28
clone_size: .
j_call: TRBJ1-5
cdr3_aa: CASSTPDREVQPQHF

v_call: TRBV19
clone_size: .
j_call: TRBJ2-7
cdr3_aa: CASSINEGYEQYF

v_call: TRBV30
clone_size: .
j_call: TRBJ2-3
cdr3_aa: CACWVSSTDTQYF

v_call: TRBV7-2
clone_size: .
j_call: TRBJ2-1
cdr3_aa: CASSLATGLALYNEQFF